This TCR beta chain emerged from a study of T cells expressing NK-cell markers. Across the study: Most of the eight sequenced donors were HCMV-seropositive; one was seronegative. Study results and caveats: More than 5 donors carried dominant NKG2C+ clonotypes that made up about 1.0-7.5% of their CD8+ T cells.

As concerns this clonotype: The target antigen is unknown.

Libraries used 5'RACE template switching adding universal primer site and UMIs. For each CDR3 protein, TCRdb gives one entry from its re-call of the 5' RACE reads, without DNA. This sample carries 550,000 or so distinct CDR3 sequences, with approximately 3.6% going to the ten biggest clones. Germline V gives CDR1 SGHRS, CDR2 YFSETQ. The CDR3 consists of 14 residues. The chain couples TRBV5-1 to TRBJ2-1. Specimen: blood T cells: a sorted CD56 or NKG2C T cell subset, CD4+ or CD8+ T cells, or bulk PBMC T cells (not recorded which). The TCR comes from a man aged 18 to 30 in good health. Here the CDR3 reads CASSETPTHNEQFF.